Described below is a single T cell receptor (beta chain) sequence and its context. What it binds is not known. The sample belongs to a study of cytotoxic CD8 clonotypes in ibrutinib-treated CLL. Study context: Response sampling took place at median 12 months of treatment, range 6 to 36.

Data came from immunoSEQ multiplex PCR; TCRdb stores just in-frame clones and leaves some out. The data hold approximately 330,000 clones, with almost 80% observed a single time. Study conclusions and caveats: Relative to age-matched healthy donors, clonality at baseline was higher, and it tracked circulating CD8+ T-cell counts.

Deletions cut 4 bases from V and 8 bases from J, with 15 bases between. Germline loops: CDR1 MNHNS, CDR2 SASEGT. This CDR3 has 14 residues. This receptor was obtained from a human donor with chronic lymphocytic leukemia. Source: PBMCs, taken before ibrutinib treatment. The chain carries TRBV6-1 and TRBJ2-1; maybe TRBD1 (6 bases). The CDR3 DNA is TGTGCCAGCAGTGTTTGGGGGCCTGACGATGAGCAGTTCTTC. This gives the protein CASSVWGPDDEQFF.